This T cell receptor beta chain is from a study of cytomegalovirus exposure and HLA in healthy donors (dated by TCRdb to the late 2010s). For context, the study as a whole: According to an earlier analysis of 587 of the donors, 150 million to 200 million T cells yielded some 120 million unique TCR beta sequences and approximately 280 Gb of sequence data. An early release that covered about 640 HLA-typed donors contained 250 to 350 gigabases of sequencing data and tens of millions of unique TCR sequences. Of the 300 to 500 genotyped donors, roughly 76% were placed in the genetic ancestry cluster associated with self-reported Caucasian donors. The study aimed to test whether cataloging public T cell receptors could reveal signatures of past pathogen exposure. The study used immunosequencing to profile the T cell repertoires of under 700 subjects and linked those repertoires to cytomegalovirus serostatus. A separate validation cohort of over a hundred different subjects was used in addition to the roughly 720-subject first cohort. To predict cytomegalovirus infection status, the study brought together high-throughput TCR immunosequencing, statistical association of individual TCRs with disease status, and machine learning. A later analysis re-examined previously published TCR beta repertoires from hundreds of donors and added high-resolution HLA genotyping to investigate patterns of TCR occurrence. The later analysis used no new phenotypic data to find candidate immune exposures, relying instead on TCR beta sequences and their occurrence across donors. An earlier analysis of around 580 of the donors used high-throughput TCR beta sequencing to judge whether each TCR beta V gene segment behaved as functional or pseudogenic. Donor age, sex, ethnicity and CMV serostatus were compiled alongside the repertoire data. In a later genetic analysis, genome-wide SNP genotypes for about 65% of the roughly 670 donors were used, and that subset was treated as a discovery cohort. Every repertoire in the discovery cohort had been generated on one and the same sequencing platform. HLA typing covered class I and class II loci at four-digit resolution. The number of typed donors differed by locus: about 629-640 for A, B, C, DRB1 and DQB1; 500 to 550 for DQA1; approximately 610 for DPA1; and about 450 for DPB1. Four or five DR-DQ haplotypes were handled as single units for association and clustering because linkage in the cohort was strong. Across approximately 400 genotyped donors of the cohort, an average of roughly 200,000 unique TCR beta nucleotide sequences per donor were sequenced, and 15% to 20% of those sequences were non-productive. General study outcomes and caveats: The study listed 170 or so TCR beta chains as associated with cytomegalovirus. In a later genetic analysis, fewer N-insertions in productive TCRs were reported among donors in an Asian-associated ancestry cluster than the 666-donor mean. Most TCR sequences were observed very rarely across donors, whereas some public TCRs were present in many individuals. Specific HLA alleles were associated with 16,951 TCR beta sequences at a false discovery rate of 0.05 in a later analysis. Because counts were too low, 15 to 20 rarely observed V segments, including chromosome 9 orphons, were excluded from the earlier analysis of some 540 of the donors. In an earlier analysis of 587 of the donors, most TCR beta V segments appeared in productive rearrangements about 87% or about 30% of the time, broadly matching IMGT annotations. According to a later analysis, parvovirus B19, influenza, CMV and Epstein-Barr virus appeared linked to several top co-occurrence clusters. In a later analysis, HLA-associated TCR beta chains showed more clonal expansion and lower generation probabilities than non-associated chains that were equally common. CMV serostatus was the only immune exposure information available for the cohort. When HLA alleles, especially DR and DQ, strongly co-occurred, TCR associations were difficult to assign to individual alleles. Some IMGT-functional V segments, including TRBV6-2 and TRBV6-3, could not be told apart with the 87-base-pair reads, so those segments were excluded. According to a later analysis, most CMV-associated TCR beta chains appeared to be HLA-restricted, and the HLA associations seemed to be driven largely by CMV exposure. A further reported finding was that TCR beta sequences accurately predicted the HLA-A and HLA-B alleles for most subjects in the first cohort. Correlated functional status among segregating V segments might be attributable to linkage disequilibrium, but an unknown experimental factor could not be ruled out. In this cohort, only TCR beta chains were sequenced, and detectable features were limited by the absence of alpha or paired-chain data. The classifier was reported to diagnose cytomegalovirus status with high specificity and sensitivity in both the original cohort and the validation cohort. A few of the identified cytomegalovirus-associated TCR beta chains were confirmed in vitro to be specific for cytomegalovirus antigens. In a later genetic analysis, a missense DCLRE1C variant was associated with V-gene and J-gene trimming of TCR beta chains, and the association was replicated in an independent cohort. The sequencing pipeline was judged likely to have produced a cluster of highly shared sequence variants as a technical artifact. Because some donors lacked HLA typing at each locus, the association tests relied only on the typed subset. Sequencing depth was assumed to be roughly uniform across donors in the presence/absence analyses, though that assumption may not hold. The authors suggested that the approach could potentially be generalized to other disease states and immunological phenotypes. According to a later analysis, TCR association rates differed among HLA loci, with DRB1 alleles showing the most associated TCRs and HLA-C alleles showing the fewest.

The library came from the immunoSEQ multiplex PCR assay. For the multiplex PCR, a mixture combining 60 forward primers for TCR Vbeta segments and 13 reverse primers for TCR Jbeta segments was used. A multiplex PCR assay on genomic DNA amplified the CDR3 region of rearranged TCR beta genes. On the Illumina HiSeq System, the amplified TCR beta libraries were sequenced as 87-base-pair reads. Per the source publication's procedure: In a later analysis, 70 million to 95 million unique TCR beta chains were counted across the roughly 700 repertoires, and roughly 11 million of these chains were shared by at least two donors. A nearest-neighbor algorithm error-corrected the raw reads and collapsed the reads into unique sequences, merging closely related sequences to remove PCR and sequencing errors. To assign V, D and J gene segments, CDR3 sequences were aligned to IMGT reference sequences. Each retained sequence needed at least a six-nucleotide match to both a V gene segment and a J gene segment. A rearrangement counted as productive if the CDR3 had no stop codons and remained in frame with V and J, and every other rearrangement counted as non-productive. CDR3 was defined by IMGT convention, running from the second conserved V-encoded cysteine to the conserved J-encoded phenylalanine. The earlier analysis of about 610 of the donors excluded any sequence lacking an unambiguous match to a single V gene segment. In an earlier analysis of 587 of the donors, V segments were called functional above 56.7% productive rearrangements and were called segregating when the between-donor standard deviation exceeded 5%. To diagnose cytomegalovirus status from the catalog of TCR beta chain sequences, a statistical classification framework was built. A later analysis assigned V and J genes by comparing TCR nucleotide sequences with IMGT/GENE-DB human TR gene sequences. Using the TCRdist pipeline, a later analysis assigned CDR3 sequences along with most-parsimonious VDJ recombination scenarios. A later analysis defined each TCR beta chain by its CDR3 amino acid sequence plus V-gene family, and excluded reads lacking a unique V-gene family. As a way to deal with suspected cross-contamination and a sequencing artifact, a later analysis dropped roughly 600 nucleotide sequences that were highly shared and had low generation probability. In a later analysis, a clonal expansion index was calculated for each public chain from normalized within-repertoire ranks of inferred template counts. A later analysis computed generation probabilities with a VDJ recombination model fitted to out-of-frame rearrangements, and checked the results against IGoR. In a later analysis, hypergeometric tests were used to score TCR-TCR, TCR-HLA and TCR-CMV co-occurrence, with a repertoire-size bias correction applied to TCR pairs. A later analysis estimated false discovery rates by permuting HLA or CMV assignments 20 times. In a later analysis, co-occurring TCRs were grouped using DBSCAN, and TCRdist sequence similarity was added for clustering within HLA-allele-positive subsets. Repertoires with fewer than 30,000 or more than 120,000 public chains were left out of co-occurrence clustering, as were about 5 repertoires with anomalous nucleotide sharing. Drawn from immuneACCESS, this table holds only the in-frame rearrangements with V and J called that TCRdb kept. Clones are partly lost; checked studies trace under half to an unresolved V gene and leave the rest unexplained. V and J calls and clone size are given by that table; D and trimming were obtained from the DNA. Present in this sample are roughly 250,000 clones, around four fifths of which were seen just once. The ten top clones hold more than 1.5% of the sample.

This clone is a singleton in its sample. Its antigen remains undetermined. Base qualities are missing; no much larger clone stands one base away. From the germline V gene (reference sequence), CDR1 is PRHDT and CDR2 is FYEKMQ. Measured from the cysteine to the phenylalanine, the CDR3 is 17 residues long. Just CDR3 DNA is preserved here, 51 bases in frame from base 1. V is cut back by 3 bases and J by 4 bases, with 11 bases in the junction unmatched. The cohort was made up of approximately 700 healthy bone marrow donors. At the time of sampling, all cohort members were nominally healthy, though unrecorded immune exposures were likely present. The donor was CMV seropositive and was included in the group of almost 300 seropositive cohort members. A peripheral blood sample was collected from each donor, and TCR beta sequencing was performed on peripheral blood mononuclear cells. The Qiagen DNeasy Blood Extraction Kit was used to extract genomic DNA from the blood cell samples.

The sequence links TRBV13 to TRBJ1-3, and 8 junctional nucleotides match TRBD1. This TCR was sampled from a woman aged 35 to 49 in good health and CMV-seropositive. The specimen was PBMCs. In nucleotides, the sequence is TGTGCCAGCAGCTTTGACGGACAGGGAGGATCAGGAAACACCATATATTTT. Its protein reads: CASSFDGQGGSGNTIYF.